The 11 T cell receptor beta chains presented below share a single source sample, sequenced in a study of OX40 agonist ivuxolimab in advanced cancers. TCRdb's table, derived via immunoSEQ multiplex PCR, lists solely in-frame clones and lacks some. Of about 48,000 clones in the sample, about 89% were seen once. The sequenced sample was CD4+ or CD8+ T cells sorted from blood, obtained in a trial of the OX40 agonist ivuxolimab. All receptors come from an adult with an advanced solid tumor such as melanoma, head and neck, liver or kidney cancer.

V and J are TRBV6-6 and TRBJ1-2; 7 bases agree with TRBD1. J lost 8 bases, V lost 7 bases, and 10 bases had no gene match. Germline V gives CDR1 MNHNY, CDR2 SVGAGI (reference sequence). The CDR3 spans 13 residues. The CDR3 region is CASKGAVSEGYTF. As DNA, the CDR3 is TGTGCCAGCAAGGGGGCGGTTTCGGAAGGCTACACCTTC.

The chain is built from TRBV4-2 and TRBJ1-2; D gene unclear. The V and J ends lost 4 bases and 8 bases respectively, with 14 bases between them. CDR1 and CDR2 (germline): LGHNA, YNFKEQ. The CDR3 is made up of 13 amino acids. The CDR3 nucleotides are TGTGCCAGCAGCCTCGACAATTCGGGGGGCTACACCTTC. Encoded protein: CASSLDNSGGYTF.

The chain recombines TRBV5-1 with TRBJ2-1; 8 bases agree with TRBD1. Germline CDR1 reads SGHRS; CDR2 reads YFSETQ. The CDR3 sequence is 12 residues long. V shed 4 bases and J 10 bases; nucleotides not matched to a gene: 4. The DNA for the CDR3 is TGCGCCAGCAGCCAGACAGGGGTCGAGCAGTTCTTC. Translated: CASSQTGVEQFF. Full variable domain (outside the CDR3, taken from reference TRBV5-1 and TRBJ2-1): KAGVTQTPRYLIKTRGQQVTLSCSPISGHRSVSWYQQTPGQGLQFLFEYFSETQRNKGNFPGRFSGRQFSNSRSEMNVSTLELGDSALYLCASSQTGVEQFFGPGTRLTVL.

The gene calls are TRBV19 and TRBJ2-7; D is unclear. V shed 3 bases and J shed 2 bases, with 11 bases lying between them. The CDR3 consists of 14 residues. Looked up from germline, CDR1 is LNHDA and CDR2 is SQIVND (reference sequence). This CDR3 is CASSIEGFTYEQYF. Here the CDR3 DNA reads TGTGCCAGTAGTATCGAAGGTTTTACCTACGAGCAGTACTTC.

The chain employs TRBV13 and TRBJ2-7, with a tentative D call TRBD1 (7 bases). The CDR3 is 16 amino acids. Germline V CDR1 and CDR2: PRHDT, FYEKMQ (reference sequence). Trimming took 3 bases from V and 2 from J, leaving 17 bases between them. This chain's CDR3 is CASSLRQGGVPYEQYF. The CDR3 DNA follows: TGTGCCAGCAGCTTGCGGCAGGGGGGCGTCCCCTACGAGCAGTACTTC.

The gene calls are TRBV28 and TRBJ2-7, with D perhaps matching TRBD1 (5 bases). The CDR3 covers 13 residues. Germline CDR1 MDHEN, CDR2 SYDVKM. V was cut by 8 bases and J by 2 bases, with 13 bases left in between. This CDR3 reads CASGDRNPYEQYF. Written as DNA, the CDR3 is TGTGCCAGCGGTGACAGAAATCCCTACGAGCAGTACTTC.

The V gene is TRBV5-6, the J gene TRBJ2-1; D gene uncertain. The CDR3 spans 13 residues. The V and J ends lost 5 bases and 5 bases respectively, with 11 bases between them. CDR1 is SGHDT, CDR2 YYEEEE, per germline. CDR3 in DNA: TGTGCCAGCAGTAGTAGAATAGACAATGAGCAGTTCTTC. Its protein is CASSSRIDNEQFF.

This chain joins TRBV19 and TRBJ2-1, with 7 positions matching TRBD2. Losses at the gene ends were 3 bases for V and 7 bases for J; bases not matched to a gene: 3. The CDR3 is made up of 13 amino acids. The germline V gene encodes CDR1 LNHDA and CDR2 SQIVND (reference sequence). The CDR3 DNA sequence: TGTGCCAGTAGTATCGGGACTACGAATGAGCAGTTCTTC. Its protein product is CASSIGTTNEQFF. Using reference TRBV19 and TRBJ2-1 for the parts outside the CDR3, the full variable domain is DGGITQSPKYLFRKEGQNVTLSCEQNLNHDAMYWYRQDPGQGLRLIYYSQIVNDFQKGDIAEGYSVSREKKESFPLTVTSAQKNPTAFYLCASSIGTTNEQFFGPGTRLTVL.

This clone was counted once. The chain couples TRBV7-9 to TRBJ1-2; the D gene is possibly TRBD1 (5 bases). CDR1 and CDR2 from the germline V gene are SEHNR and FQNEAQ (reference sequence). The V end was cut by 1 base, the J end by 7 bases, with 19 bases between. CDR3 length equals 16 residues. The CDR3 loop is CASSLGRGDLSPGYTF. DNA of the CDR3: TGTGCCAGCAGCTTAGGGCGTGGGGACCTGTCGCCTGGCTACACCTTC. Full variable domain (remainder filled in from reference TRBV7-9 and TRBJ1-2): DTGVSQNPRHKITKRGQNVTFRCDPISEHNRLYWYRQTLGQGPEFLTYFQNEAQLEKSRLLSDRFSAERPKGSFSTLEIQRTEQGDSAMYLCASSLGRGDLSPGYTFGSGTRLTVV.

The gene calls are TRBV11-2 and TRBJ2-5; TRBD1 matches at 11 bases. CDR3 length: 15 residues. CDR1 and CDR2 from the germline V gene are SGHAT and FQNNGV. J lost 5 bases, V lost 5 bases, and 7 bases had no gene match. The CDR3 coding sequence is TGTGCCAGCAGCGCGTGGACAGGGGGCCGGGAGACCCAGTACTTC. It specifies CASSAWTGGRETQYF.

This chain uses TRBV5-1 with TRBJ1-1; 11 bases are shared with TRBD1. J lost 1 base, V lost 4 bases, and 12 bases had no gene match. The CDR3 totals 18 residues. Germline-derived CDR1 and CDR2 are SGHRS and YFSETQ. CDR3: CASSPPRTGGAGNTEAFF. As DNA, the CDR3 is TGCGCCAGCAGCCCACCCCGGACAGGGGGCGCCGGGAACACTGAAGCTTTCTTT.